This T cell receptor (beta chain) appears in the sequencing data of a study of cytomegalovirus exposure and HLA in healthy donors listed by TCRdb under 2017. Study-wide context: An earlier analysis of roughly 570 of the donors reported about 280 Gb of sequence data and 100 million to 120 million unique TCR beta sequences obtained from about 179 million T cells. Around 320 gigabases of sequencing data and some 85 million unique TCR sequences were included in an early release covering 550 to 650 HLA-typed donors. Of the roughly 400 genotyped donors, 65% to 90% fell in the genetic ancestry cluster associated with self-reported Caucasian donors. The aim of the study was to test whether cataloging public T cell receptors could identify signatures of past pathogen exposure. The study used immunosequencing to profile the T cell repertoires of approximately 630 subjects and linked those repertoires to cytomegalovirus serostatus. In addition to the first cohort of around 670 subjects, a separate validation cohort of under 150 different subjects was used. To predict cytomegalovirus infection status, the study combined high-throughput TCR immunosequencing, statistical association of individual TCRs with disease status, and machine learning. A later analysis re-examined previously published TCR beta repertoires from hundreds of donors and added high-resolution HLA genotyping to investigate patterns of TCR occurrence. Rather than drawing on any new phenotypic data, the later analysis identified candidate immune exposures from TCR beta sequences and the way those sequences occurred across donors. To decide whether each TCR beta V gene segment behaved as functional or pseudogenic, an earlier analysis of fewer than 750 of the donors relied on high-throughput TCR beta sequencing. Donor age, sex, ethnicity and CMV serostatus were compiled together with the repertoire data. A later genetic analysis took genome-wide SNP genotypes for about three fifths of the roughly 700 donors and used that subset as a discovery cohort. All discovery cohort repertoires had been generated on a single sequencing platform. Both class I and class II loci were covered by HLA typing, at four-digit resolution. Typing coverage varied by locus: roughly 629-640 donors for A, B, C, DRB1 and DQB1; under 550 for DQA1; about 570 for DPA1; around 490 for DPB1. A handful of DR-DQ haplotypes were handled as single units for association and clustering because linkage in the cohort was strong. Among about 400 genotyped donors of the cohort, an average of about 240,000 unique TCR beta nucleotide sequences was sequenced per donor, of which approximately 18% were non-productive. Study-wide conclusions, independent of this receptor: A later analysis found that TCR association rates varied across HLA loci, with DRB1 alleles showing the most associated TCRs and HLA-C alleles the fewest. In a later genetic analysis, fewer N-insertions in productive TCRs were reported among donors in an Asian-associated ancestry cluster than the approximately 710-donor mean. An association between a missense DCLRE1C variant and V-gene and J-gene trimming of TCR beta chains was found in a later genetic analysis and replicated in an independent cohort. The classifier was reported to diagnose cytomegalovirus status with high specificity and sensitivity in both the original cohort and the validation cohort. Linkage disequilibrium might explain the correlated functional status among segregating V segments, but an unknown experimental factor could not be excluded. A total of about 150 TCR beta chains were listed by the study as associated with cytomegalovirus. The sequencing pipeline was judged likely to have produced a cluster of highly shared sequence variants as a technical artifact. Because counts were too low, about 18 rarely observed V segments, including chromosome 9 orphons, were excluded from the earlier analysis of around 590 of the donors. Because HLA typing was unavailable for some donors at each locus, only the typed subset was used in association tests. A further reported finding was that TCR beta sequences accurately predicted the HLA-A and HLA-B alleles for most subjects in the first cohort. A later analysis found that most CMV-associated TCR beta chains appeared HLA-restricted, with HLA associations seemingly driven largely by CMV exposure. A later analysis reported that several top co-occurrence clusters appeared linked to parvovirus B19, influenza, CMV and Epstein-Barr virus. At a false discovery rate of 0.05, a later analysis linked about 16,000 TCR beta sequences to specific HLA alleles. In an earlier analysis of about 600 of the donors, most TCR beta V segments appeared in productive rearrangements about 87% or about 30% of the time, broadly matching IMGT annotations. Presence/absence analyses assumed roughly uniform sequencing depth across donors, an assumption that may not hold. A later analysis found that HLA-associated TCR beta chains were more clonally expanded and had lower generation probabilities than equally common non-associated chains. In vitro tests confirmed that a few of the cytomegalovirus-associated TCR beta chains recognize cytomegalovirus antigens. Most TCR sequences were seen in very few donors, while some public TCRs were found in many individuals. The 87-base-pair reads could not distinguish some IMGT-functional V segments, including TRBV6-2 and TRBV6-3, so those segments were excluded. The cohort was sequenced for TCR beta chains only, and without alpha or paired-chain data the features that could be detected were limited. Assigning TCR associations to individual alleles was difficult when HLA alleles, especially DR and DQ, strongly co-occurred. The only immune exposure information available for the cohort was CMV serostatus. The authors suggested that the approach could potentially be generalized to other disease states and immunological phenotypes.

From the cysteine through the phenylalanine, the CDR3 covers 15 amino acids. CDR3 DNA is the only sequence kept; it has 45 bases, read in frame from the first base. CDR1 and CDR2, per the germline V gene, are SGHRS and YFSETQ. Trimming at the junction amounts to 0 bases on V and 4 bases on J, and the germline ends lie 13 bases apart. The cohort consisted of approximately 690 healthy bone marrow donors. Cohort members were all nominally healthy when sampled, although unrecorded immune exposures were likely present. The donor was CMV seropositive and was included in the group of 289 seropositive cohort members. Each donor provided a peripheral blood sample, and peripheral blood mononuclear cells were used for TCR beta sequencing. The Qiagen DNeasy Blood Extraction Kit was used to extract genomic DNA from the blood cell samples. Library generation was performed with the immunoSEQ multiplex PCR assay. For the multiplex PCR, a mixture combining 60 forward primers for TCR Vbeta segments and 13 reverse primers for TCR Jbeta segments was used. The CDR3 region of rearranged TCR beta genes was amplified from genomic DNA with a multiplex PCR assay. Amplified TCR beta libraries were sequenced as 87-base-pair reads on the Illumina HiSeq System. In the source study's methods: In a later analysis, tens of millions of unique TCR beta chains were counted across the approximately 640 repertoires, and around 10 million of these chains were shared by at least two donors. To remove PCR and sequencing errors, raw reads were error-corrected and collapsed into unique sequences using a nearest-neighbor algorithm that merged closely related sequences. Alignment of CDR3 sequences to IMGT reference sequences was used to assign V, D and J gene segments. For a sequence to be retained, a match of at least six nucleotides was required to both a V gene segment and a J gene segment. A rearrangement was called productive if the CDR3 had no stop codons and remained in frame with V and J, and every other rearrangement was called non-productive. Following IMGT convention, CDR3 was defined as the stretch from the second conserved V-encoded cysteine up to the conserved J-encoded phenylalanine. The earlier analysis of about 530 of the donors excluded any sequence lacking an unambiguous match to a single V gene segment. In an earlier analysis of roughly 500 of the donors, V segments were called functional above 56.7% productive rearrangements and were called segregating when the between-donor standard deviation exceeded 5%. To diagnose cytomegalovirus status from the catalog of TCR beta chain sequences, a statistical classification framework was built. In a later analysis, V and J genes were assigned by comparing TCR nucleotide sequences against IMGT/GENE-DB human TR gene sequences. In a later analysis, CDR3 sequences and most-parsimonious VDJ recombination scenarios were assigned using the TCRdist pipeline. A later analysis defined each TCR beta chain by its CDR3 amino acid sequence plus V-gene family, and excluded reads lacking a unique V-gene family. As a way to deal with suspected cross-contamination and a sequencing artifact, a later analysis dropped over 550 nucleotide sequences that were highly shared and had low generation probability. In a later analysis, a clonal expansion index for each public chain was calculated from normalized within-repertoire ranks of inferred template counts. Generation probabilities in a later analysis came from a VDJ recombination model fitted to out-of-frame rearrangements, and those results were checked against IGoR. In a later analysis, TCR-TCR, TCR-HLA and TCR-CMV co-occurrence was scored with hypergeometric tests, and a repertoire-size bias correction was applied to TCR pairs. To estimate false discovery rates, a later analysis permuted the HLA or CMV assignments 20 times. In a later analysis, co-occurring TCRs were grouped with DBSCAN, and TCRdist sequence similarity was added when clustering was performed within HLA-allele-positive subsets. For co-occurrence clustering, repertoires with fewer than 30,000 or more than 120,000 public chains were excluded, along with about five repertoires with anomalous nucleotide sharing. The table was pulled from immuneACCESS by TCRdb, which kept in-frame rearrangements only. Such tables lose some clones; where checked, under half of the loss comes from unresolved V genes, and the rest has no known cause. D and trimming come from the DNA, and the V and J calls and clone size come from that table. This sample holds some 140,000 clones; around 85% were observed only once. 6.7% of the sample goes to the ten largest clones.

As to this clone: This receptor's antigen is unknown. Base qualities are not at hand, and no much larger clone is one base apart.

The sequence links TRBV5-1 to TRBJ1-2; the D gene lacks a confident call. Specimen: PBMCs. The clonotype was recovered from a woman aged 30 to 39 in good health and CMV-seropositive. The DNA sequence follows: TGCGCCAGCAGCTTGGCAGTCCTCGGGGTCTATGGCTACACCTTC. Its coded protein is CASSLAVLGVYGYTF.